The rows below give T cell receptor beta chains drawn from one sample of a study of cytotoxic CD8 clonotypes in ibrutinib-treated CLL. Measured with immunoSEQ multiplex PCR; TCRdb has only the in-frame clones, and not every one. The data show about 50,000 clones, less than 85% seen once. The sample consisted of PBMCs, taken after 24 months of ibrutinib treatment. Every receptor here comes from a human donor with chronic lymphocytic leukemia. The CDR3 runs from the conserved cysteine through the conserved F or W. The order of the fields is V gene, J gene, clone size, D gene, CDR3 DNA, CDR3 protein. The D gene is left open where the match is weak. The listing skips clone size in some rows; elsewhere it reads once, few, many or a size class.

>TRBV7-9|TRBJ2-5|once|-
TGTGCCAGCAGCTTAGCAGGGGGGATGGGGACCCAGTACTTC
CASSLAGGMGTQYF
>TRBV9|TRBJ2-7|-|TRBD2
TGTGCCAGCAGCGTAGCGAGCGGGAGGGCTTACGAGCAGTACTTC
CASSVASGRAYEQYF
>TRBV5-1|TRBJ2-2|-|TRBD2
TGCGCCAGCAGCTTGGCCGCGGGGGGGCCAAGCTTTTCGAACACCGGGGAGCTGTTTTTT
CASSLAAGGPSFSNTGELFF
>TRBV30|TRBJ1-1|-|TRBD1
TGTGCCTTGACAGGGTATTATGGTGGGAACACTGAAGCTTTCTTT
CALTGYYGGNTEAFF
>TRBV6-6|TRBJ1-4|-|-
TGTGCCAGCAGTTCTTGGCAGGGAGAAGAAAAACTGTTTTTT
CASSSWQGEEKLFF
>TRBV29-1|TRBJ1-2|-|-
TGCAGCGTTCATAACAGGGCGGATTTTCCTAACTATGGCTACACCTTC
CSVHNRADFPNYGYTF
>TRBV7-8|TRBJ2-7|-|TRBD1
TGTGCCAGCAGCTTAGAGAGGGGGCTGAGGGAGCAGTACTTC
CASSLERGLREQYF
>TRBV21-1|TRBJ2-5|once|-
TGTGCCAGCAGCAAAGCTTCGGAGGGCTCCCTGGAGACCCAGTACTTC
CASSKASEGSLETQYF
>TRBV7-2|TRBJ2-2|-|TRBD2
TGTGCCAGCAGCACCCAGCCCCTAGCGGCTCCGAACACCGGGGAGCTGTTTTTT
CASSTQPLAAPNTGELFF
>TRBV5-6|TRBJ2-2|-|TRBD1
TGTGCCAGCAGCCACAGGGGGCCCGGGGAGCTGTTTTTT
CASSHRGPGELFF
>TRBV5-1|TRBJ2-5|-|TRBD2
TGCGCCAGCAGCCTGGTACCAATTGCGGGGGGCGGAGAGACCCAGTACTTC
CASSLVPIAGGGETQYF
>TRBV5-4|TRBJ1-1|-|-
TGTGCCAGCAGCTTGGATTGGGGGGCTGAAGCTTTCTTT
CASSLDWGAEAFF
>TRBV7-9|TRBJ1-1|-|-
TGTGCCAGCAGCTTAGGTGGGAAGAACACTGAAGCTTTCTTT
CASSLGGKNTEAFF
>TRBV7-8|TRBJ2-3|-|-
TGTGCCAGCAGCTTAGCGCAAGGAGATACGCAGTATTTT
CASSLAQGDTQYF
>TRBV15|TRBJ1-5|-|TRBD1
TGTGCCACCGGTAAAAAAAGGGGACAGGGTGTCCAGCCCCAGCATTTT
CATGKKRGQGVQPQHF
>TRBV2|TRBJ2-1|-|TRBD2
TGTGCCAGCAGTGTGGACGGCGGGAGTTCCTACAATGAGCAGTTCTTC
CASSVDGGSSYNEQFF
>TRBV19|TRBJ1-1|-|-
TGTGCCAGTAGATCGGCGGGCGAAGCTTTCTTT
CASRSAGEAFF
>TRBV28|TRBJ1-2|-|TRBD1
TGTGCCAGCAGCCTCAATACTTTGGGACAGCTGAACTATGGCTACACCTTC
CASSLNTLGQLNYGYTF
>TRBV10-1|TRBJ2-5|-|-
TGCGCCAGCAGTGAGGGGGGGCTGGAGACCCAGTACTTC
CASSEGGLETQYF
>TRBV7-3|TRBJ2-3|once|-
TGTGCCAGCAGCTTAGGAACAGATACGCAGTATTTT
CASSLGTDTQYF
>TRBV28|TRBJ1-5|once|-
TGTGCCAGCAGTTCCCGTGGAGGGAGGGCATATAGCAATCAGCCCCAGCATTTT
CASSSRGGRAYSNQPQHF
>TRBV7-2|TRBJ2-1|-|-
TGTGCCAGCAGCTCCCTGAGGGGTTCCTACAATGAGCAGTTCTTC
CASSSLRGSYNEQFF
>TRBV14|TRBJ2-6|-|-
TGTGCCAGCAGCCAAGACCGGAGACAGAGCTCTGGGGCCAACGTCCTGACTTTC
CASSQDRRQSSGANVLTF
>TRBV6-1|TRBJ1-5|-|-
TGTGCCTCAACCCGGGGGGGAGGGCTGGGGCCCCAGCATTTT
CASTRGGGLGPQHF
>TRBV21-1|TRBJ2-1|-|-
TGTGCCAGCAGCAAGCCCCGGGACAGTGCTTCCTACAATGAGCAGTTCTTC
CASSKPRDSASYNEQFF
>TRBV5-4|TRBJ2-2|-|-
TGTGCCAGCAGCTTGGTATTAACGACCGGGGAGCTGTTTTTT
CASSLVLTTGELFF
>TRBV11-2|TRBJ2-7|-|-
TGTGCCAGCAGTCGGTCCGCCCGGTCCTACGAGCAGTACTTC
CASSRSARSYEQYF
>TRBV30|TRBJ2-1|-|TRBD2
TGTGCCTGGAGTGTCGGCGGGGGGGCCTACAATGAGCAGTTCTTC
CAWSVGGGAYNEQFF
>TRBV6-1|TRBJ2-3|once|TRBD1
TGTGCCAGCAGTGCCCAGACAGGGCGCACAGATACGCAGTATTTT
CASSAQTGRTDTQYF
>TRBV19|TRBJ2-1|few|TRBD2
TGTGCCAGTAGCGCTCTAGCGGATTACAATGAGCAGTTCTTC
CASSALADYNEQFF
>TRBV7-2|TRBJ2-7|-|-
TGTGCCAGCAGCCCGTCGGACAGTCCCTACGAGCAGTACTTC
CASSPSDSPYEQYF
>TRBV5-5|TRBJ1-4|-|-
TGTGCCAGCAGCTTGCGGGCGCAGGGGACTAATGAAAAACTGTTTTTT
CASSLRAQGTNEKLFF
>TRBV6-6|TRBJ2-7|-|-
TGTGCCAGCATCGGGATCTCCTACGAGCAGTACTTC
CASIGISYEQYF
>TRBV5-4|TRBJ1-2|few|TRBD1
TGTGCCAGCAGCTCACAGGGGGTCGAGCATGGCTACACCTTC
CASSSQGVEHGYTF
>TRBV5-1|TRBJ2-1|-|-
TGCGCCAGCAGCTTGGCCCCCGGACTACCTCCGTTCTCGTACAATGAGCAGTTCTTC
CASSLAPGLPPFSYNEQFF
>TRBV28|TRBJ1-5|few|-
TGTGCCAGCAGTTTGGATTTAGGCACACTTAGCAATCAGCCCCAGCATTTT
CASSLDLGTLSNQPQHF
>TRBV6-5|TRBJ2-3|once|TRBD2
TGTGCCAGCAGTTATTCGGCTAGCGGGAGTGATACGCAGTATTTT
CASSYSASGSDTQYF
>TRBV7-3|TRBJ2-5|-|-
TGTGCCAGCAGCTTATCGGGGGGCCAGGAGACCCAGTACTTC
CASSLSGGQETQYF
>TRBV2|TRBJ1-2|few|-
TGTGCCAGCAGTGAGCGGGGCGGTGGCTACACCTTC
CASSERGGGYTF
>TRBV5-1|TRBJ2-1|-|TRBD2
TGCGCCAGCAGCTTCAGGACTAGCTTAAATGAGCAGTTCTTC
CASSFRTSLNEQFF
>TRBV19|TRBJ2-6|-|TRBD1
TGTGCCAGTAGTATAAACCCGGGACAGGGGTTCTCTGGGGCCAACGTCCTGACTTTC
CASSINPGQGFSGANVLTF
>TRBV7-2|TRBJ2-7|-|-
TGTGCCAGCAGCTGGACTATCTCCTACGAGCAGTACTTC
CASSWTISYEQYF
>TRBV19|TRBJ1-5|-|-
TGTGCCAGTAGTATTGGGCCAAGGGCTGGCAATCAGCCCCAGCATTTT
CASSIGPRAGNQPQHF
>TRBV6-1|TRBJ1-4|once|TRBD1
TGTGCCAGCAGTGTGGGGACAGGGGTCACTAATGAAAAACTGTTTTTT
CASSVGTGVTNEKLFF
>TRBV5-1|TRBJ2-1|-|TRBD2
TGCGCCAGCAGCCCCGGGACTAGCGGTAGCTCCTACAATGAGCAGTTCTTC
CASSPGTSGSSYNEQFF
>TRBV9|TRBJ2-7|-|-
TGTGCCAGCAGCCGGTCCTTGTCCTACGAGCAGTACTTC
CASSRSLSYEQYF
>TRBV5-1|TRBJ2-5|few|TRBD2
TGCGCCAGCCGCGGGAGAGGACTAGCGGGAGAAGAGACCCAGTACTTC
CASRGRGLAGEETQYF
>TRBV19|TRBJ1-4|few|TRBD1
TGTGCCAGTAGTATTCCGACAGGGGGCTCTAATGAAAAACTGTTTTTT
CASSIPTGGSNEKLFF
>TRBV2|TRBJ2-3|-|TRBD1
TGTGCCAGCAGTAAGACAGGGGAAACGCAGTATTTT
CASSKTGETQYF
>TRBV7-8|TRBJ2-5|once|-
TGTGCCAGCAGCCTGCGGCGCCCCCCAGAGACCCAGTACTTC
CASSLRRPPETQYF
>TRBV5-1|TRBJ2-7|-|TRBD1
TGCGCCAGCAGCTTGCGGGCAGGGGGCAATGGAGAGCAGTACTTC
CASSLRAGGNGEQYF
>TRBV5-1|TRBJ2-1|-|-
TGCGCCAGCAATCCCGGGACTCAAAAAAGAGAGTTCTTC
CASNPGTQKREFF
>TRBV9|TRBJ2-1|-|TRBD2
TGTGCCAGCAGCGTAGGAGCCGGGAGGGGGTTCTACAATGAGCAGTTCTTC
CASSVGAGRGFYNEQFF
>TRBV15|TRBJ2-7|-|TRBD1
TGTGCCACCAGCAGATACCTGACAGGGGTGGACGAGCAGTACTTC
CATSRYLTGVDEQYF
>TRBV7-6|TRBJ2-5|-|-
TGTGCCAGCAGCTTAGGGGGGAGACTAGGGGGAGAGACCCAGTACTTC
CASSLGGRLGGETQYF